The 30 T cell receptor beta chains reported below all come from one sample, sequenced in a study of shared clonotypes between healthy human individuals. The data were produced by immunoSEQ multiplex PCR, yet TCRdb's version contains in-frame clones alone and is incomplete. Here the sample spans about 680,000 clones, approximately 73% being singletons. Sequenced material: memory CD4+ T cells sorted from blood. Subset defined: CD45RA-negative fraction. The receptors derive from a woman aged 30 to 39 in good health.

The chain couples TRBV7-2 to TRBJ2-7; D is perhaps TRBD2 (6 bases). The germline V gene encodes CDR1 SGHTA and CDR2 FQGNSA. The V and J ends lost 5 bases and 3 bases respectively, with 8 bases between them. This CDR3 has 12 amino acids. The CDR3 is CASSIGGYEQYF. As DNA, the CDR3 is TGTGCCAGCAGCATCGGGGGCTACGAGCAGTACTTC.

This clone occurred once. The chain joins TRBV28 to TRBJ1-1, with D perhaps matching TRBD1 (5 bases). The CDR3 totals 14 residues. Germline CDR1 and CDR2: MDHEN and SYDVKM. Between the trimmed V and J ends, which lost 5 bases and 0 bases, there was a span of 10 bases. This CDR3 reads CASSDRDMNTEAFF. CDR3 coding DNA: TGTGCCAGCAGTGACAGAGACATGAACACTGAAGCTTTCTTT.

This chain uses TRBV7-3 with TRBJ2-2, with 12 bases matching TRBD2. V shed 5 bases, J shed 5 bases, and the junction held 9 bases outside the gene matches. There are 17 residues in the CDR3. Looked up from germline, CDR1 is SGHTA and CDR2 is FQGTGA. CDR3 region: CASSLLPLAGGTGELFF. For the CDR3, the DNA is TGTGCCAGCAGCCTGCTCCCTCTAGCGGGAGGGACCGGGGAGCTGTTTTTT.

This rearrangement joins TRBV30 to TRBJ2-6; D ambiguous. The V and J ends lost 7 bases and 0 bases respectively, with 10 bases between them. The germline V gene encodes CDR1 GTSNPN and CDR2 SVGIG (reference sequence). This CDR3 is 14 amino acids long. The CDR3 nucleotides are TGTGCCTCCGGCCCCGGCTCTGGGGCCAACGTCCTGACTTTC. This codes for CASGPGSGANVLTF.

The CDR3 bases are TGTGCCAGCAGTTCGGCTGGGACCGCTAAGACCCAGTACTTC. Encoded protein: CASSSAGTAKTQYF. The chain recombines TRBV27 with TRBJ2-5; perhaps D is TRBD1 or TRBD2 (5 bases each). The CDR3 totals 14 residues. Germline V gene sequence: CDR1 MNHEY, CDR2 SMNVEV (reference sequence). V was shortened by 4 bases and J by 6 bases, with 15 bases between the two germline ends.

A word on this clone: At one end, the junction sequence differs from germline, possibly due to a read error. V is TRBV14 and J is TRBJ2-5; no clear D gene. The CDR3 runs to 12 residues. In germline, CDR1 is SGHDN, CDR2 FVKESK. The CDR3 DNA reads TGTGCCAGCGGCCACGAGGCAGAGACCCAGTACTTC. Residues: CASGHEAETQYF.

The V and J genes are TRBV5-6 and TRBJ2-1; no clear D. Between the trimmed V and J ends, which lost 7 bases and 7 bases, there was a span of 9 bases. CDR3 length equals 11 residues. Looked up from germline, CDR1 is SGHDT and CDR2 is YYEEEE. CDR3 sequence reads: CASSRWNEQFF. CDR3 in DNA: TGTGCCAGCTCCCGGTGGAATGAGCAGTTCTTC.

CDR3: CASKMPGRPSYEQYF. In DNA form, the CDR3 reads TGTGCCAGCAAAATGCCGGGACGGCCCTCCTACGAGCAGTACTTC. V usage is TRBV6-4 and J usage is TRBJ2-7; D tentatively reads TRBD1 or TRBD2 (5 bases each). CDR1 is MRHNA and CDR2 is SNTAGT in the germline V gene. The ends were cut back, 7 bases at V and 0 bases at J, with 16 bases in the middle. CDR3 size: 15 residues.

The chain is built from TRBV15 and TRBJ2-3; 9 positions match TRBD2. The CDR3 is 16 residues long. Germline V CDR1 and CDR2: LNHNV, YYDKDF (reference sequence). V was clipped by 1 base and J by 4 bases; unmatched bases: 6. CDR3 loop: CATSRGSGGGADTQYF. DNA for the CDR3: TGTGCCACCAGCAGAGGTAGCGGGGGAGGGGCAGATACGCAGTATTTT.

This clone was seen a single time. The chain employs TRBV13 and TRBJ2-1; 8 nucleotides align to TRBD2. Germline values: CDR1 PRHDT, CDR2 FYEKMQ (reference sequence). The CDR3 covers 15 residues. J gave up 8 bases and V 2 bases, and 8 bases lay outside the gene matches. The DNA of the CDR3 is TGTGCCAGCAGCTTAACCGGGACTAGGGTAGATGAGCAGTTCTTC. This encodes CASSLTGTRVDEQFF.

This sequence joins TRBV5-1 and TRBJ1-4, with D hard to call. The CDR3 has 15 amino acids. V was cut by 4 bases and J by 0 bases, with 10 bases left in between. Germline V gene lookup returns CDR1 SGHRS and CDR2 YFSETQ. The CDR3 coding sequence is TGCGCCAGCAGCGGGGAGGGTGCAACTAATGAAAAACTGTTTTTT. Protein product: CASSGEGATNEKLFF.

The genes are TRBV6-4 and TRBJ2-2, with 8 bases identical to TRBD2. V lost 4 bases and J lost 1; bases outside the gene matches: 11. CDR3 length: 18 residues. Germline CDR1 is MRHNA and CDR2 is SNTAGT. CDR3 sequence (DNA): TGTGCCAGCAGTGTGATGCCGGGAGGGCCGGGGAACACCGGGGAGCTGTTTTTT. Translation gives CASSVMPGGPGNTGELFF.

The rearrangement joins TRBV7-9 to TRBJ1-2; no firm D call. Between the trimmed V and J ends, which lost 6 bases and 4 bases, there was a span of 9 bases. This CDR3 is 12 amino acids long. Looked up from germline, CDR1 is SEHNR and CDR2 is FQNEAQ (reference sequence). CDR3 coding DNA: TGTGCCAGCAGTCAACACGGCTATGGCTACACCTTC. Protein product: CASSQHGYGYTF.

The chain recombines TRBV29-1 with TRBJ1-3; tentative D call: TRBD1 (6 bases). The ends were cut back, 4 bases at V and 4 bases at J, with 17 bases in the middle. The CDR3 sequence is 15 residues long. Looked up from germline, CDR1 is SQVTM and CDR2 is ANQGSEA. The CDR3 DNA reads TGCAGCGTTGCCCCGTCGGGGACAATCGGAAACACCATATATTTT. Its translation is CSVAPSGTIGNTIYF.

With regard to this clone: Other DNA sequences in this specimen translate into the identical CDR3. V is TRBV5-4 and J is TRBJ1-3; no clear D gene. Trimming removed 0 bases from V and 2 bases from J, with 6 bases in between. The CDR3 is 14 residues long. Germline assignment: CDR1 SGHNT and CDR2 YYREEE (reference sequence). CDR3 nucleotides: TGTGCCAGCAGCTTGGGACAAGCTGGAAACACCATATATTTT. As protein: CASSLGQAGNTIYF.

The V call is TRBV28, the J call TRBJ2-5; possibly TRBD1 or TRBD2 for D (5 bases each). Trimming left V 10 bases short and J 5 bases short, with 11 bases between. Germline loops: CDR1 MDHEN, CDR2 SYDVKM. The CDR3 has 11 residues. Written as DNA, the CDR3 is TGTGCCACCGGGGCGGGTGAGACCCAGTACTTC. Its translation is CATGAGETQYF.

The gene calls are TRBV2 and TRBJ2-3; 7 bases are shared with TRBD2. The CDR3 contains 13 residues. Germline CDR1 reads SNHLY; CDR2 reads FYNNEI. With V trimmed by 7 bases and J by 4 bases, 5 bases remained unmatched. CDR3 residues: CASKGGSADTQYF. DNA of the CDR3: TGTGCCAGCAAGGGCGGGAGCGCAGATACGCAGTATTTT.

This chain joins TRBV7-9 and TRBJ2-3, with D hard to call. Germline assignment: CDR1 SEHNR and CDR2 FQNEAQ (reference sequence). The V and J ends lost 2 bases and 4 bases respectively, with 13 bases between them. The CDR3 covers 15 residues. CDR3 loop: CASSLRVVEADTQYF. In DNA form, the CDR3 reads TGTGCCAGCAGCTTACGAGTTGTTGAAGCAGATACGCAGTATTTT.

This clone is a singleton in its sample. This chain links TRBV29-1 with TRBJ1-4, with D possibly matching TRBD1 (6 bases). CDR1 and CDR2 from the germline V gene are SQVTM and ANQGSEA. This CDR3 is built from 14 residues. V lost 4 bases, J lost 4 bases, and 13 bases lay in between. CDR3 protein: CSVVGGSVNEKLFF. CDR3 sequence (DNA): TGCAGCGTTGTTGGGGGCAGTGTTAATGAAAAACTGTTTTTT.

The table lists this clone with a few counts. The chain couples TRBV28 to TRBJ1-5; 9 bases map to TRBD1. CDR1 MDHEN and CDR2 SYDVKM come from the germline V gene. Unmatched junction bases numbered 11, after V lost 4 bases and J lost 4 bases. The CDR3 covers 17 residues. Here the CDR3 reads CASSSRLGTGSNQPQHF. The CDR3 DNA sequence: TGTGCCAGCAGTTCTAGACTGGGGACAGGGTCAAATCAGCCCCAGCATTTT.

V gene TRBV2 combines with J gene TRBJ2-7, with D possibly being TRBD1 (5 bases). The V and J ends lost 1 base and 2 bases respectively, with 12 bases between them. From germline, CDR1 is SNHLY and CDR2 FYNNEI. The CDR3 is 15 residues long. DNA for the CDR3: TGTGCCAGCAGTGAAGGGGCAGGGAAGGCCTACGAGCAGTACTTC. Its translation: CASSEGAGKAYEQYF.

The chain is built from TRBV7-6 and TRBJ2-3; the match to TRBD1 covers 8 bases. The V gene end was trimmed by 5 bases and the J gene end by 4 bases; junction bases not matched to a gene: 11. From germline, CDR1 is SGHVS and CDR2 FNYEAQ. The length of the CDR3 is 16 residues. The CDR3 nucleotides read TGTGCCAGCAGCGTCCTGCCAGGGGGCATCGCAGATACGCAGTATTTT. The encoded protein is CASSVLPGGIADTQYF.

The chain employs TRBV19 and TRBJ2-7; either TRBD1 or TRBD2 may supply D (5 bases each). The CDR3 contains 12 residues. Germline-derived CDR1 and CDR2 are LNHDA and SQIVND (reference sequence). V lost 7 bases and J lost 6, with 13 bases in between. This chain's CDR3 is CASMGPLFEQYF. The CDR3 DNA is TGTGCCAGTATGGGACCTCTTTTCGAGCAGTACTTC.

The chain combines TRBV4-1 with TRBJ1-3; 8 bases line up with TRBD1. V gave up 3 bases and J gave up 4 bases; unmatched junction bases: 2. CDR1 is MGHRA, CDR2 YSYEKL, per germline. This CDR3 is 14 amino acids long. CDR3 region: CASSQRTGGNTIYF. Written as DNA, the CDR3 is TGCGCCAGCAGCCAGAGGACAGGGGGAAACACCATATATTTT.

The gene calls are TRBV10-3 and TRBJ1-1, with D perhaps matching TRBD1 (5 bases). V shed 9 bases and J shed 2 bases, with 16 bases lying between them. Germline values: CDR1 ENHRY, CDR2 SYGVKD. The CDR3 runs 14 residues. CDR3 DNA: TGTGCCATTGGGGCACAGGAATCAAACACTGAAGCTTTCTTT. The encoded protein is CAIGAQESNTEAFF.

The chain employs TRBV11-3 and TRBJ2-7, with a possible D match to TRBD1 (5 bases). Germline CDR1 and CDR2: SGHNT and YENEEA. V shed 0 bases and J shed 2 bases, with 11 bases lying between them. The CDR3 is 15 amino acids. CDR3: CASSLESGHTYEQYF. DNA for the CDR3: TGTGCCAGCAGCTTAGAGTCAGGGCATACCTACGAGCAGTACTTC. The complete variable domain, with remaining parts taken from reference TRBV11-3 and TRBJ2-7, reads EAGVVQSPRYKIIEKKQPVAFWCNPISGHNTLYWYLQNLGQGPELLIRYENEEAVDDSQLPKDRFSAERLKGVDSTLKIQPAELGDSAVYLCASSLESGHTYEQYFGPGTRLTVT.

This chain uses TRBV5-1 with TRBJ2-7; TRBD1 matches 12 bases. After removal of 6 bases from V and 6 bases from J, the junction contained 7 bases not matched to a gene. Germline CDR1 SGHRS, CDR2 YFSETQ. CDR3 length: 14 residues. Here the CDR3 DNA reads TGCGCCAGCAATTTCCGGGACAGGGGGCCCGAGCAGTACTTC. Translated: CASNFRDRGPEQYF.

The rearrangement links TRBV28 to TRBJ2-1, with a weak D call TRBD2 (6 bases). Trimming left V 6 bases short and J 6 bases short, with 18 bases between. Germline V gene lookup returns CDR1 MDHEN and CDR2 SYDVKM. The CDR3 runs 15 residues. Here the CDR3 reads CASSVPTGSINEQFF. CDR3 nucleotides: TGTGCCAGCAGCGTTCCTACCGGGAGTATCAATGAGCAGTTCTTC.

The CDR3 reads CASSPNRATQETQYF. In DNA form, the CDR3 reads TGCGCCAGCAGCCCCAACCGGGCCACCCAAGAGACCCAGTACTTC. The chain links TRBV4-1 to TRBJ2-5, with D uncertain. This CDR3 is 15 amino acids long. The V gene lost 4 bases and the J gene lost 1 base, with 13 bases spanning the gap. Germline assignment: CDR1 MGHRA and CDR2 YSYEKL.

This chain joins TRBV15 and TRBJ2-2, with D possibly TRBD1 on 6 matching bases. The CDR3 runs 14 residues. With 4 bases removed from V and 7 bases from J, the gap between germline ends came to 13 bases. In germline, CDR1 is LNHNV, CDR2 YYDKDF (reference sequence). Here the CDR3 DNA reads TGTGCCACCAGCACTAAGGGGGATGGCGGGGAGCTGTTTTTT. It is translated as CATSTKGDGGELFF.